Below are 6 T cell receptor beta chains sequenced from a single sample in a study of CD8 T cells in Susac syndrome. About 0.45 to 1 ug RNA was reverse transcribed with random hexamers. TCRdb reprocessed the immunoSEQ multiplex PCR reads with MiXCR, giving one entry per CDR3 protein. The sample lists around 170,000 distinct CDR3 sequences, 92% occurring once. The sequencing input was CD4+ T cells from PBMCs. The receptors were gathered from a human donor in good health.

The V and J genes are TRBV19 and TRBJ1-1; the match to TRBD1 covers 9 bases. Germline trimming cut 4 bases from V and 4 bases from J; bases unmatched to any gene: 7. The V gene's germline CDR1 is LNHDA and CDR2 SQIVND (reference sequence). CDR3 size: 15 residues. CDR3 residues: CASSSGQGSVTEAFF. The CDR3 DNA follows: TGTGCCAGTAGTAGTGGACAGGGGAGTGTCACTGAAGCTTTCTTT.

This rearrangement joins TRBV6-1 to TRBJ2-7; the D call may be TRBD1 or TRBD2 (5 bases each). The CDR3 length is 15 residues. V shed 8 bases and J shed 2 bases, with 19 bases lying between them. CDR1 and CDR2 (germline): MNHNS, SASEGT. The CDR3 DNA sequence: TGTGCCAGCGACGAGGGCAGGGTAAGGGCCTACGAGCAGTACTTC. This translates into CASDEGRVRAYEQYF.

This chain joins TRBV30 and TRBJ2-5; 9 nucleotides line up with TRBD1. The CDR3 has 14 residues. Germline V lookup: CDR1 GTSNPN, CDR2 SVGIG (reference sequence). V was clipped by 0 bases and J by 5 bases; unmatched bases: 4. CDR3 amino acids: CAWSVRQGVETQYF. The CDR3 DNA is TGTGCCTGGAGTGTACGACAGGGGGTTGAGACCCAGTACTTC.

The chain is built from TRBV12-3 or TRBV12-4 and TRBJ1-4, with D possibly matching TRBD1 (6 bases). The CDR3 is 15 amino acids. V was cut by 6 bases and J by 5 bases, with 16 bases left in between. The CDR3 spells CASRTGTWGNEKLFF. The CDR3 DNA sequence: TGTGCCAGCAGAACCGGGACATGGGGGAATGAAAAACTGTTTTTT.

This chain links TRBV6-6 with TRBJ2-7, with 9 bases identical to TRBD1. This CDR3 contains 16 residues. CDR1 is MNHNY and CDR2 is SVGAGI in the germline V gene (reference sequence). Trimming took 0 bases from V and 6 from J; bases not matched to a gene: 9. In DNA form, the CDR3 reads TGTGCCAGCAGTTACTCAAAGGGGACAGGGAGGTTCGAGCAGTACTTC. It encodes CASSYSKGTGRFEQYF.

Written as DNA, the CDR3 is TGCAGCGTCGGATCAAGGGATCAGCCCCAGCATTTT. Protein product: CSVGSRDQPQHF. The chain has TRBV29-1 and TRBJ1-5; no clear D gene. The CDR3 runs to 12 residues. V shed 6 bases and J shed 5 bases, with 11 bases lying between them. From germline, CDR1 is SQVTM and CDR2 ANQGSEA.